This TCR beta chain was obtained from a study of T cell clones after liver transplantation. Whole-study findings and limits: Compared with third party-reactive sequences, donor-reactive ones declined more, independent of withdrawal success. Circulating graft-donor-reactive CD4 TCRbeta sequences fell significantly post-transplant in 5 of 8 subjects. Rather than being deleted, graft donor-reactive T cells may have moved into the graft.

The CDR3 is made up of 15 amino acids. The V gene's germline CDR1 is SGHNT and CDR2 YENEEA. Trimming left V 3 bases short and J 0 bases short, with 9 bases between. Concerning this clone itself: The antigen is not known.

Sequenced by immunoSEQ multiplex PCR; TCRdb stores in-frame clones only, minus some. The sample holds roughly 70,000 clones; roughly 80% are singletons and the top ten take about 0.6%. The chain joins TRBV11-3 to TRBJ2-1; unclear D gene. The sequence was collected from a human donor who received a liver transplant. Sequenced here: CD4+ T cells from blood, sampled before liver transplant. The CDR3 loop is CASSFTGNSYNEQFF. In nucleotides, the CDR3 is TGTGCCAGCAGCTTCACGGGTAACTCCTACAATGAGCAGTTCTTC.